This T cell receptor beta chain was identified in a study of cytomegalovirus exposure and HLA in healthy donors. Notes on the study in general: A later analysis reportedly identified an Asian-associated ancestry cluster as carrying fewer N-insertions than the approximately 670-donor mean.

This CDR3 spans 15 amino acids. The J segment lost 2 bases and the V segment lost 6 bases, leaving 10 bases of the junction unmatched. The germline V gene has CDR1 MDHEN and CDR2 SYDVKM. All donors participated as healthy donors of bone marrow. PCR amplification relied on 60 Vbeta primers (plus 13 Jbeta primers). Sequenced by immunoSEQ multiplex PCR; TCRdb stores in-frame clones only, minus some. The sample lists 200,000 or so clones, roughly nine tenths occurring once. To note about this clone: Its antigen is not known.

Sequenced sample: PBMCs. This sequence joins TRBV28 and TRBJ2-7, with 7 bases that match TRBD2. This clonotype originated in a girl under three years old in good health and CMV-seronegative. CDR3 DNA sequence: TGTGCCAGCAGCCTCAGCGGGGCTGTTGCCTACGAGCAGTACTTC. This sequence encodes CASSLSGAVAYEQYF. The full variable domain, its missing parts supplied by reference TRBV28 and TRBJ2-7, is DVKVTQSSRYLVKRTGEKVFLECVQDMDHENMFWYRQDPGLGLRLIYFSYDVKMKEKGDIPEGYSVSREKKERFSLILESASTNQTSMYLCASSLSGAVAYEQYFGPGTRLTVT.